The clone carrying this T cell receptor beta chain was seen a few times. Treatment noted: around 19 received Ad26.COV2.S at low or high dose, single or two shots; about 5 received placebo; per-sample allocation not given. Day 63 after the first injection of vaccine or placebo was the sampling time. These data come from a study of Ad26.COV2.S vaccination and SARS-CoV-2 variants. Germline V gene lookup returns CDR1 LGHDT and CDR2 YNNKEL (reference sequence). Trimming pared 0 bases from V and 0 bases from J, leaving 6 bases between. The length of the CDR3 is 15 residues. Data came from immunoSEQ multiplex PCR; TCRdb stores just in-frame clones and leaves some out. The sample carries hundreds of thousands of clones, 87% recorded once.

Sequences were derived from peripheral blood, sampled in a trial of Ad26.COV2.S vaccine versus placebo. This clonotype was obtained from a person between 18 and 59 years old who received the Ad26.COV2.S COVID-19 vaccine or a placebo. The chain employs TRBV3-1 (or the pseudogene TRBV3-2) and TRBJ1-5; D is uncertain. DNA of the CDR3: TGTGCCAGCAGCCAAGAGTCGAGTAGCAATCAGCCCCAGCATTTT. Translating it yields CASSQESSSNQPQHF.